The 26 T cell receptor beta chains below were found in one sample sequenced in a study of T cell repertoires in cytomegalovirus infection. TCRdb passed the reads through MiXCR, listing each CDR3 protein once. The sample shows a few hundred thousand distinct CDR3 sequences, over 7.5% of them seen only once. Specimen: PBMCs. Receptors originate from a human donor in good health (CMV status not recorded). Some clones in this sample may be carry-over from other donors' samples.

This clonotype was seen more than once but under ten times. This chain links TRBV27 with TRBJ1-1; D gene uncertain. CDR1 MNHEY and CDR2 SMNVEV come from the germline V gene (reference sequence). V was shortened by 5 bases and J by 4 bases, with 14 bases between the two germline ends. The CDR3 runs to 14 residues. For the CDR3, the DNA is TGTGCCAGCAGTCCGGGCCTTGATAGCACTGAAGCTTTCTTT. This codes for CASSPGLDSTEAFF.

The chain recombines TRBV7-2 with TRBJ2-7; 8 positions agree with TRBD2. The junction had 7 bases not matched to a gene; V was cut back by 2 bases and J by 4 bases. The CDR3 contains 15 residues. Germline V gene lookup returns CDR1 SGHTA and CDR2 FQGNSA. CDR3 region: CASSLLTGGWYEQYF. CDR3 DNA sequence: TGTGCCAGCAGCTTATTAACGGGAGGGTGGTACGAGCAGTACTTC.

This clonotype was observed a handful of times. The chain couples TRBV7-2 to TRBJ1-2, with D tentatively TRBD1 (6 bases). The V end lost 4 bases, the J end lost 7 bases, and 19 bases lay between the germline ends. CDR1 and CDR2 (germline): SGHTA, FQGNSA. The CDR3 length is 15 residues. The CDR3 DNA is TGTGCCAGCAGCTCTAGAGGGGGATTCGGGGGTGGCTACACCTTC. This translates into CASSSRGGFGGGYTF.

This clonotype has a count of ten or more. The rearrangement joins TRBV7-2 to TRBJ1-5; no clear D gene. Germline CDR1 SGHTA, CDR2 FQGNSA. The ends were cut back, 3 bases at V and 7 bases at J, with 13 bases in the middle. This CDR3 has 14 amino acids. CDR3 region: CASSFSFTGQPQHF. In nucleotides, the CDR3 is TGTGCCAGCAGCTTTAGTTTCACGGGGCAGCCCCAGCATTTT. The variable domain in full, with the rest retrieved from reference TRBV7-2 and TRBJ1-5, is GAGVSQSPSNKVTEKGKDVELRCDPISGHTALYWYRQSLGQGLEFLIYFQGNSAPDKSGLPSDRFSAERTGGSVSTLTIQRTQQEDSAVYLCASSFSFTGQPQHFGDGTRLSIL.

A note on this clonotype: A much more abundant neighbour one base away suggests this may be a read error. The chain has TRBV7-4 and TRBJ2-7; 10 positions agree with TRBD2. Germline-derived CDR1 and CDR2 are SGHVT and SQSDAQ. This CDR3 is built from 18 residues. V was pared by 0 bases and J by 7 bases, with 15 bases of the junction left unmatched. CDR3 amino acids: CASSLARASGRSYNEQYF. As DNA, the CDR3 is TGTGCCAGCAGCTTAGCGAGGGCTAGCGGGAGAAGCTACAATGAGCAGTACTTC.

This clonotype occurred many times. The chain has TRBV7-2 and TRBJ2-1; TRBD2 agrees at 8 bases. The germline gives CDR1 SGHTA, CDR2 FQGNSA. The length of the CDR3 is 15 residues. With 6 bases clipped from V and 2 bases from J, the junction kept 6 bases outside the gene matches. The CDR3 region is CASRRTSGPYNEQFF. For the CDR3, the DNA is TGTGCCAGCAGACGCACTAGCGGACCCTACAATGAGCAGTTCTTC.

CDR3 coding DNA: TGTGCCAGCAGCTTAATCGGGGGTCAAGAGACCCAGTACTTC. It encodes CASSLIGGQETQYF. This chain uses TRBV11-1 with TRBJ2-5, with TRBD2 as a possible D gene (6 bases). Trimming pared 2 bases from V and 2 bases from J, leaving 9 bases between. CDR3 length: 14 amino acids. The germline gives CDR1 SGHAT, CDR2 FQDESV (reference sequence).

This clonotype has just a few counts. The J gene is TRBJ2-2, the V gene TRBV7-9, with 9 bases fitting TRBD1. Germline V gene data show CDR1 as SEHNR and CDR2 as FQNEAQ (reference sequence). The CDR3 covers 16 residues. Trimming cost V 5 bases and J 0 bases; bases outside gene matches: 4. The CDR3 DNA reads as TGTGCCAGCAGCCCCGGACAGGGGACGAACACCGGGGAGCTGTTTTTT. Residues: CASSPGQGTNTGELFF.

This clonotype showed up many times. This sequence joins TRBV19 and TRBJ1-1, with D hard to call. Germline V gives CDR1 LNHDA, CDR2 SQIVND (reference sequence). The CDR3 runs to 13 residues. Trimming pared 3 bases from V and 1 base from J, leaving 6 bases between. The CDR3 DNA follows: TGTGCCAGTAGTATCCCGGGGAACACTGAAGCTTTCTTT. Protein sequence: CASSIPGNTEAFF.

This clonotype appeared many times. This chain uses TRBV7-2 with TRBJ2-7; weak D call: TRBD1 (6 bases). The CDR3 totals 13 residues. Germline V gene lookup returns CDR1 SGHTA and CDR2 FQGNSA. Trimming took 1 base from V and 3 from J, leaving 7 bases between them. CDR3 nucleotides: TGTGCCAGCAGCTTAGGGGACATCTACGAGCAGTACTTC. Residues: CASSLGDIYEQYF. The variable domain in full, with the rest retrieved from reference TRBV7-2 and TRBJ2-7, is GAGVSQSPSNKVTEKGKDVELRCDPISGHTALYWYRQSLGQGLEFLIYFQGNSAPDKSGLPSDRFSAERTGGSVSTLTIQRTQQEDSAVYLCASSLGDIYEQYFGPGTRLTVT.

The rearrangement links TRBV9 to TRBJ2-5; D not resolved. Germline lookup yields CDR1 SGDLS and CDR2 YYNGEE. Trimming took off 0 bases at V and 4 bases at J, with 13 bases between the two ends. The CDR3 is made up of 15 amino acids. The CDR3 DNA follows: TGTGCCAGCAGCGTAGCTCCAGTGATAGGAGAGACCCAGTACTTC. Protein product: CASSVAPVIGETQYF.

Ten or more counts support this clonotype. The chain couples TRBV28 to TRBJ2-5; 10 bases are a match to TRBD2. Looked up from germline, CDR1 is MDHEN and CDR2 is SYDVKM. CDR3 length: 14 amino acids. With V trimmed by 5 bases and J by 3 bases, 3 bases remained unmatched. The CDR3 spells CASSPSGSKETQYF. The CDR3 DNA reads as TGTGCCAGCAGTCCTAGCGGGAGCAAAGAGACCCAGTACTTC.

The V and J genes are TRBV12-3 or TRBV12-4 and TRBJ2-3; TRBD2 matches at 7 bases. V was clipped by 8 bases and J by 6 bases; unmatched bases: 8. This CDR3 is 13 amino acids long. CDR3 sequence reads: CASGERGRDTQYF. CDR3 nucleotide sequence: TGTGCCAGCGGCGAGCGGGGTCGGGATACGCAGTATTTT.

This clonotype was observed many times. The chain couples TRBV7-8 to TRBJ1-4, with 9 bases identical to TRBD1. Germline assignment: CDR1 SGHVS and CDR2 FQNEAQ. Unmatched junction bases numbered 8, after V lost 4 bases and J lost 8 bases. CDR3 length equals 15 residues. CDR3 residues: CASSSRTGDGEKLFF. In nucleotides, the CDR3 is TGTGCCAGCAGCTCAAGGACAGGGGATGGGGAAAAACTGTTTTTT.

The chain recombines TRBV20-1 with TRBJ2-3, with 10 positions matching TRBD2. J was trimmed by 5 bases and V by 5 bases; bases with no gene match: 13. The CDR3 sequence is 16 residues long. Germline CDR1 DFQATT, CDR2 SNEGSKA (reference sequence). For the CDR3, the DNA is TGCAGTGCTCCCCGTTCACCAGCGGGGGGGCGAGATACGCAGTATTTT. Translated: CSAPRSPAGGRDTQYF.

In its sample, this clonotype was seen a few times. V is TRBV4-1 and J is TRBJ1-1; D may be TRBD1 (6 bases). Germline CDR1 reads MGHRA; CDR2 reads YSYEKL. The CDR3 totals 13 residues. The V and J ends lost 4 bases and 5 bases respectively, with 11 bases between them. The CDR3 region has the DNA TGCGCCAGCAGCCCTAAACAGGGTACTGAAGCTTTCTTT. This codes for CASSPKQGTEAFF.

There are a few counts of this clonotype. This chain's CDR3 is CASSRSTGPTEAFF. CDR3 sequence (DNA): TGTGCCAGCAGCCGATCGACAGGGCCCACTGAAGCTTTCTTT. The V gene is TRBV7-9, the J gene TRBJ1-1; TRBD1 agrees at 7 bases. The V gene's germline CDR1 is SEHNR and CDR2 FQNEAQ (reference sequence). V lost 5 bases, J lost 4 bases, and 7 bases stayed unmatched. CDR3 length: 14 amino acids.

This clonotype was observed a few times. The CDR3 sequence is CASSPKAGACTDTQYF. The DNA of the CDR3 is TGCGCCAGCAGCCCAAAGGCGGGGGCCTGCACAGATACGCAGTATTTT. The chain uses TRBV4-3 and TRBJ2-3, with D possibly TRBD2 on 7 matching bases. Germline-derived CDR1 and CDR2 are LGHNA and YSLEER. The CDR3 extends over 16 amino acids. V was trimmed by 4 bases and J by 1 base, leaving 15 bases between them.

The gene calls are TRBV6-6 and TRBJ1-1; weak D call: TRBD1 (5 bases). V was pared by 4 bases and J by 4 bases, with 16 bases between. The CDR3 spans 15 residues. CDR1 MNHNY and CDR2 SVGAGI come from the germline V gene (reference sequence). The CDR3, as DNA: TGTGCCAGCAGTTCCAACCATCCCAGGGTCACTGAAGCTTTCTTT. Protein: CASSSNHPRVTEAFF.

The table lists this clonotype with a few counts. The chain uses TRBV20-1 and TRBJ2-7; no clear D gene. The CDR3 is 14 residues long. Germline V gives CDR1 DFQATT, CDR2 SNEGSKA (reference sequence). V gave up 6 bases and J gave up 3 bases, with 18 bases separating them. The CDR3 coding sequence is TGCAGTGCCCAGGATGGCTACCGGAACTACGAGCAGTACTTC. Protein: CSAQDGYRNYEQYF.

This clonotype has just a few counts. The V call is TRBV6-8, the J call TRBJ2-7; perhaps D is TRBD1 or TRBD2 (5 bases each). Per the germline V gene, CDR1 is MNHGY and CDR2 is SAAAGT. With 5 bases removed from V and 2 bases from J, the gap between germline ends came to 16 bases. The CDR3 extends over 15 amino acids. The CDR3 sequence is CASSHGPGTAYEQYF. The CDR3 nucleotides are TGTGCCAGCAGTCATGGGCCAGGGACGGCCTACGAGCAGTACTTC.

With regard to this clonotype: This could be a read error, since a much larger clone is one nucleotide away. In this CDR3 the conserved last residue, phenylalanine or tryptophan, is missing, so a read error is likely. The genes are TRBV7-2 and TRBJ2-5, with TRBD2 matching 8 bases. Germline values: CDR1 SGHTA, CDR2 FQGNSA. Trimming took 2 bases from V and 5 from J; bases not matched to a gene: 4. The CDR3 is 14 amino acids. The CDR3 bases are TGTGCCAGCAGCTTACAGCGGGAGATGGAGACCCAGTACTAC. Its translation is CASSLQREMETQYY.

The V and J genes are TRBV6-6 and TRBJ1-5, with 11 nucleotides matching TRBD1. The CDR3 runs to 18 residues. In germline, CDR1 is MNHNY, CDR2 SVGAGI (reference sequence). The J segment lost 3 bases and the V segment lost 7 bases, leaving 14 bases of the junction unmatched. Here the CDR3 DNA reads TGTGCCAGCACCCTGAGGGGCCAGGGACAGGGGGACAATCAGCCCCAGCATTTT. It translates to CASTLRGQGQGDNQPQHF.

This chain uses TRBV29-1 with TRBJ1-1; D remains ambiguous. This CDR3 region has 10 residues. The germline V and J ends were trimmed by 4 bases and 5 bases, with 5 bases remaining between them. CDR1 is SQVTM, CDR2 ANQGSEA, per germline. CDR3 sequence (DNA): TGCAGCGTTGGGGGTACTGAAGCTTTCTTT. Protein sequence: CSVGGTEAFF.

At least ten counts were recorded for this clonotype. Here the CDR3 DNA reads TGTGCCAGCGGCGTGGGGGGGCGGTTCGCAGATACGCAGTATTTT. This translates into CASGVGGRFADTQYF. The rearrangement joins TRBV7-2 to TRBJ2-3; a possible D gene is TRBD2 (7 bases). V lost 8 bases and J lost 4, with 19 bases in between. Per the germline V gene, CDR1 is SGHTA and CDR2 is FQGNSA. The CDR3 spans 15 residues.

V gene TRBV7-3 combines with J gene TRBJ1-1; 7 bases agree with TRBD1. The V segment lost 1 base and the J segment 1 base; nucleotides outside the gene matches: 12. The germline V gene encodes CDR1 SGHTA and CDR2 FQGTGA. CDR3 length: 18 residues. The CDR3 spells CASSLNARGLISNTEAFF. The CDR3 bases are TGTGCCAGCAGCTTAAATGCTAGGGGGCTTATTTCGAACACTGAAGCTTTCTTT.